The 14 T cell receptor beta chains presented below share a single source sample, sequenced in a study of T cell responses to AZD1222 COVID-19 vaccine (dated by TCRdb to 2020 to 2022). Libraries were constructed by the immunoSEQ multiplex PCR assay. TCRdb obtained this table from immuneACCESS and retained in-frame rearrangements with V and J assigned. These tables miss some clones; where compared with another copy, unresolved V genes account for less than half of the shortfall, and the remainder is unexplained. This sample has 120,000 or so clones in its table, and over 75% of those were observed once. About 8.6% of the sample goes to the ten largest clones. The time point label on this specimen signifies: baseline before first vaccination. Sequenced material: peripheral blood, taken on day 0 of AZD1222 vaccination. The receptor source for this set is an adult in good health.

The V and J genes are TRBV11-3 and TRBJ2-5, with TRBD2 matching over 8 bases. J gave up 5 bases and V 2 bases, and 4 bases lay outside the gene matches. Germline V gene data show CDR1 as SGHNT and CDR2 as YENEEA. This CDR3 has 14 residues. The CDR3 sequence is CASSLTSGGETQYF. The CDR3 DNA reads TGTGCCAGCAGCTTAACTAGCGGAGGGGAGACCCAGTACTTC.

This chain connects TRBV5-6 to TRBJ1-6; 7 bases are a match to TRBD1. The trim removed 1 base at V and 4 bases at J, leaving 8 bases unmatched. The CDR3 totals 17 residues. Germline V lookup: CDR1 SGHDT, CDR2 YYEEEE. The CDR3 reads CASSLLGIRGYNSPLHF. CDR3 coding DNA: TGTGCCAGCAGCTTGCTTGGGATCAGGGGGTATAATTCACCCCTCCACTTT.

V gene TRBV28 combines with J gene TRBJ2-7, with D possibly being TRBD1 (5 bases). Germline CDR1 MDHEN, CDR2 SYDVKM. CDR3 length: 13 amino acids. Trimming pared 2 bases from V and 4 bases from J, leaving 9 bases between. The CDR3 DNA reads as TGTGCCAGCAGTTTACCCCGACAGTACGAGCAGTACTTC. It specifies CASSLPRQYEQYF. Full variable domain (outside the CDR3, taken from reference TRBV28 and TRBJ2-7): DVKVTQSSRYLVKRTGEKVFLECVQDMDHENMFWYRQDPGLGLRLIYFSYDVKMKEKGDIPEGYSVSREKKERFSLILESASTNQTSMYLCASSLPRQYEQYFGPGTRLTVT.

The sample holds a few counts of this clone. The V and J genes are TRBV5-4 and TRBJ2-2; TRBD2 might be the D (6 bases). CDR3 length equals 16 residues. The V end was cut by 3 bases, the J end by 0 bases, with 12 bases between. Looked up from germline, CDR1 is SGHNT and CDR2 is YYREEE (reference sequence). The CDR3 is CASSSVRGANTGELFF. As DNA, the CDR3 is TGTGCCAGCAGCTCAGTGCGGGGAGCGAACACCGGGGAGCTGTTTTTT. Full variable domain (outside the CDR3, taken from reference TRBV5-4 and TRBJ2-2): ETGVTQSPTHLIKTRGQQVTLRCSSQSGHNTVSWYQQALGQGPQFIFQYYREEENGRGNFPPRFSGLQFPNYSSELNVNALELDDSALYLCASSSVRGANTGELFFGEGSRLTVL.

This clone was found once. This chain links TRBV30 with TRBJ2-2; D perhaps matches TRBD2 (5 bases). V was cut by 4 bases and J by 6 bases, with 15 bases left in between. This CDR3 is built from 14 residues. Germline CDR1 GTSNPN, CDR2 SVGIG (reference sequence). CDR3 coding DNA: TGTGCCTGGACGCCAGTTGGAGGAGCCGGGGAGCTGTTTTTT. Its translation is CAWTPVGGAGELFF. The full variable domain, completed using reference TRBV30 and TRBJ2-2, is SQTIHQWPATLVQPVGSPLSLECTVEGTSNPNLYWYRQAAGRGLQLLFYSVGIGQISSEVPQNLSASRPQDRQFILSSKKLLLSDSGFYLCAWTPVGGAGELFFGEGSRLTVL.

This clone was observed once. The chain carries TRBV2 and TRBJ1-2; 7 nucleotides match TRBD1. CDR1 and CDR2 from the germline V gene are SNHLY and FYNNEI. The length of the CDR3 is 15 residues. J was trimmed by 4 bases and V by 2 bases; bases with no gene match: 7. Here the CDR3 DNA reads TGTGCCAGCAGTGAAATGGAGGGGGCGGCCTATGGCTACACCTTC. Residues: CASSEMEGAAYGYTF.

The CDR3 protein is CASTQSSYNEQFF. The CDR3 DNA reads as TGTGCCAGCACACAGAGCTCCTACAATGAGCAGTTCTTC. The rearrangement uses TRBV2 and TRBJ2-1; D remains unclear. The germline gives CDR1 SNHLY, CDR2 FYNNEI. V dropped 7 bases and J dropped 0 bases, with 7 bases sitting between them. CDR3 length: 13 residues.

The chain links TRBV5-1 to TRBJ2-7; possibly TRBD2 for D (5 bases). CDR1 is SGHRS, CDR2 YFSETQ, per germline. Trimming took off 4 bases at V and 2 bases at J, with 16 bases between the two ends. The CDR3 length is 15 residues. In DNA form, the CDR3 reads TGCGCCAGCAGCCCGTCTACCGGGATCGCCTACGAGCAGTACTTC. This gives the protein CASSPSTGIAYEQYF.

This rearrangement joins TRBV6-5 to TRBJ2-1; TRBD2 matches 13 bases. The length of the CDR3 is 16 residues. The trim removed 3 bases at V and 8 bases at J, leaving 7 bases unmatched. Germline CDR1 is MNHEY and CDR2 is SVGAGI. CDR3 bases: TGTGCCAGCAGTTATATTACTAGCGGGGGGGCGGATGAGCAGTTCTTC. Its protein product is CASSYITSGGADEQFF.

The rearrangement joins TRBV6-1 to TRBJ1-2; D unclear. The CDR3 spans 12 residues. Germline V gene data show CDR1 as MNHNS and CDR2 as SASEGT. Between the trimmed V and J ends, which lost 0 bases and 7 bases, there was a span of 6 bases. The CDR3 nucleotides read TGTGCCAGCAGTGAAGCAGGGTTTGGCTACACCTTC. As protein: CASSEAGFGYTF.

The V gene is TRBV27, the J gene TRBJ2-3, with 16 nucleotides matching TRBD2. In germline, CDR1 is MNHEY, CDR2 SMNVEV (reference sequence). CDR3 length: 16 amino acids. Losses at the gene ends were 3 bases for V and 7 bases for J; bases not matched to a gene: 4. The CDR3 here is CASSFGTSGGANTQYF. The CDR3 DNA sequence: TGTGCCAGCAGTTTCGGGACTAGCGGGGGGGCAAATACGCAGTATTTT.

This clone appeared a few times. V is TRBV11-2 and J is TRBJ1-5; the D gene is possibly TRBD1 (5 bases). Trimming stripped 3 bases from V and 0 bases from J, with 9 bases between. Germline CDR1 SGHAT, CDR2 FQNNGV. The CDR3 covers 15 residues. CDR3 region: CASSFGGFSNQPQHF. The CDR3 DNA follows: TGTGCCAGCAGCTTCGGGGGGTTTAGCAATCAGCCCCAGCATTTT.

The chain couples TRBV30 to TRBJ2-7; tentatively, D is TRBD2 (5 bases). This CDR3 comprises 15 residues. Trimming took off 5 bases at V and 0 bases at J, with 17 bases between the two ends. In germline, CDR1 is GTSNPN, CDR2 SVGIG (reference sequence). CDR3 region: CAWAGKRLDSYEQYF. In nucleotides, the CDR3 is TGTGCCTGGGCCGGGAAAAGACTGGACTCCTACGAGCAGTACTTC.

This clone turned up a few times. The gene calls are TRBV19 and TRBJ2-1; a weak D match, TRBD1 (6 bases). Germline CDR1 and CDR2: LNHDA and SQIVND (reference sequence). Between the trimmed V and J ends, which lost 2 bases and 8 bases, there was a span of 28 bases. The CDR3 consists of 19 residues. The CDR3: CASSIFLGRGHGFGDEQFF. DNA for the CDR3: TGTGCCAGTAGTATATTTCTCGGTCGGGGACACGGATTTGGCGATGAGCAGTTCTTC. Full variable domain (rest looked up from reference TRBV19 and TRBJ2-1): DGGITQSPKYLFRKEGQNVTLSCEQNLNHDAMYWYRQDPGQGLRLIYYSQIVNDFQKGDIAEGYSVSREKKESFPLTVTSAQKNPTAFYLCASSIFLGRGHGFGDEQFFGPGTRLTVL.